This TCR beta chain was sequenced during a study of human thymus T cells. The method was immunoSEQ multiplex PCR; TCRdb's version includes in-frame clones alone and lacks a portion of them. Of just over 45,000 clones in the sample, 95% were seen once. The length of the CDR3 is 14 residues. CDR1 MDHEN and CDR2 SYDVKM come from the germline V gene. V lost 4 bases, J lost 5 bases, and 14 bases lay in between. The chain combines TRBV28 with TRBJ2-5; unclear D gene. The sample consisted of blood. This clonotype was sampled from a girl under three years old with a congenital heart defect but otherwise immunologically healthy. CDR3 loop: CASSSGPFKETQYF. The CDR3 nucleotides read TGTGCCAGCAGTTCAGGTCCCTTTAAGGAGACCCAGTACTTC.